Listed below are T cell receptor beta chains from one sample, sequenced in a study of early T cells in non-severe SARS-CoV-2 infection. TCRdb recomputed calls from the 5' RACE reads with MiXCR, one row per CDR3 protein. Of tens of thousands of distinct CDR3 sequences in the sample, 12% were seen once. The material sequenced was whole blood. Receptors were obtained from an adult who was a healthcare worker with PCR-confirmed SARS-CoV-2 infection or an uninfected control (not recorded which). Both conserved end residues are part of each CDR3. Each record gives: J gene, V gene, clone size, D gene, CDR3 DNA, CDR3 protein. The D gene is left open where the match is weak. The listing skips clone size in some rows; elsewhere it reads once, few, many or a size class.

J gene: TRBJ2-3; V gene: TRBV30; clone size: many; D gene: NA; CDR3 DNA: TGTGCCTGGAGTGTGGGATTGACGGGGGATACGCAGTATTTT; CDR3 protein: CAWSVGLTGDTQYF
J gene: TRBJ2-7; V gene: TRBV13; clone size: medium-sized; D gene: NA; CDR3 DNA: TGTGCCAGCAGCTTAACGAGCGCCACCTACGAGCAGTACTTC; CDR3 protein: CASSLTSATYEQYF
J gene: TRBJ1-6; V gene: TRBV20-1; clone size: many; D gene: TRBD1; CDR3 DNA: TGCAGTGCTAGTGAACAGGGGAACTCACCCCTCCACTTT; CDR3 protein: CSASEQGNSPLHF
J gene: TRBJ2-7; V gene: TRBV5-1; clone size: few; D gene: TRBD1; CDR3 DNA: TGCGCCAGCAGCTCTTCCGGGACAGGGGGCGGCTACGAGCAGTACTTC; CDR3 protein: CASSSSGTGGGYEQYF
J gene: TRBJ2-6; V gene: TRBV27; clone size: few; D gene: TRBD1; CDR3 DNA: TGTGCCAGCAGTTTCTGGGGACAGCTCTCTGGGGCCAACGTCCTGACTTTC; CDR3 protein: CASSFWGQLSGANVLTF
J gene: TRBJ1-4; V gene: TRBV6-6; clone size: many; D gene: TRBD1; CDR3 DNA: TGTGCCAGCATTCCAGACAGGGGGTTAGCTAATGAAAAACTGTTTTTT; CDR3 protein: CASIPDRGLANEKLFF
J gene: TRBJ1-3; V gene: TRBV15; clone size: few; D gene: NA; CDR3 DNA: TGTGCCACCAGCAGAGATCGACAGCTACTTGGAAACACCATATATTTT; CDR3 protein: CATSRDRQLLGNTIYF
J gene: TRBJ2-1; V gene: TRBV6-1; clone size: many; D gene: NA; CDR3 DNA: TGTGCCAGCAGCCTCGGGCCGAGCTCCTACAATGAGCAGTTCTTC; CDR3 protein: CASSLGPSSYNEQFF
J gene: TRBJ1-3; V gene: TRBV7-2; clone size: once; D gene: TRBD1; CDR3 DNA: TGTGCCAGCAGCCGAGGGGGCCCGACCTCTGGAAACACCATATATTTT; CDR3 protein: CASSRGGPTSGNTIYF
J gene: TRBJ2-2; V gene: TRBV12-3/TRBV12-4; clone size: many; D gene: NA; CDR3 DNA: TGTGCCAGCAGTTTCGTGGTAGACACCGGGGAGCTGTTTTTT; CDR3 protein: CASSFVVDTGELFF
J gene: TRBJ2-7; V gene: TRBV28; clone size: few; D gene: NA; CDR3 DNA: TGTGCCAGCAGCTATGACAGTACCTACGAGCAGTACTTC; CDR3 protein: CASSYDSTYEQYF
J gene: TRBJ2-3; V gene: TRBV28; clone size: many; D gene: TRBD2; CDR3 DNA: TGTGCCAGCAGCGCGGAGGGACTAGCGGGGGTCACAGATACGCAGTATTTT; CDR3 protein: CASSAEGLAGVTDTQYF
J gene: TRBJ2-3; V gene: TRBV5-1; clone size: NA; D gene: NA; CDR3 DNA: TGCGCCAGCAGCTTGCAAGGTTCGGCGGGCCCTGGCACAGATACGCAGTATTTT; CDR3 protein: CASSLQGSAGPGTDTQYF
J gene: TRBJ1-1; V gene: TRBV4-1; clone size: many; D gene: NA; CDR3 DNA: TGCGCCAGCAGGGTGGGGGGGCTGGAATTAAATGAAGCTTTCTTT; CDR3 protein: CASRVGGLELNEAFF
J gene: TRBJ1-5; V gene: TRBV12-3/TRBV12-4; clone size: many; D gene: NA; CDR3 DNA: TGTGCCAGCAGTTTAACTTGGCCGGGTAGCAATCAGCCCCAGCATTTT; CDR3 protein: CASSLTWPGSNQPQHF
J gene: TRBJ2-5; V gene: TRBV7-6; clone size: NA; D gene: NA; CDR3 DNA: TGTGCCAGCAGCTCCCGGGACAACGCCCAAGAGACCCAGTACTTC; CDR3 protein: CASSSRDNAQETQYF
J gene: TRBJ2-3; V gene: TRBV24-1; clone size: many; D gene: TRBD1; CDR3 DNA: TGTGCCACCAGTGATCCGTCCGGACAGGGCACAGATACGCAGTATTTT; CDR3 protein: CATSDPSGQGTDTQYF
J gene: TRBJ2-7; V gene: TRBV11-2; clone size: few; D gene: NA; CDR3 DNA: TGTGCCAGCAGCTTACAGGGAGAGCAGTACTTC; CDR3 protein: CASSLQGEQYF
J gene: TRBJ1-3; V gene: TRBV7-2; clone size: NA; D gene: NA; CDR3 DNA: TGTGCCAGCAGCTTAATGTTGAGGGATCCTGGAAACACCATATATTTT; CDR3 protein: CASSLMLRDPGNTIYF
J gene: TRBJ1-1; V gene: TRBV3-1; clone size: NA; D gene: NA; CDR3 DNA: TGTGCCAACAGCCGCGAGGGGCTGAGGACTGAAGCTTTCTTT; CDR3 protein: CANSREGLRTEAFF
J gene: TRBJ2-3; V gene: TRBV20-1; clone size: many; D gene: NA; CDR3 DNA: TGCAGTGCTAATCCGGGCCTTTCGGGAGATACGCAGTATTTT; CDR3 protein: CSANPGLSGDTQYF
J gene: TRBJ2-3; V gene: TRBV5-4; clone size: many; D gene: NA; CDR3 DNA: TGTGCCAGCAGCTATAACAGGGACACAGATACGCAGTATTTT; CDR3 protein: CASSYNRDTDTQYF
J gene: TRBJ2-3; V gene: TRBV20-1; clone size: NA; D gene: NA; CDR3 DNA: TGCAGTGCTAGAGCCGACGGCACAGATACGCAGTATTTT; CDR3 protein: CSARADGTDTQYF